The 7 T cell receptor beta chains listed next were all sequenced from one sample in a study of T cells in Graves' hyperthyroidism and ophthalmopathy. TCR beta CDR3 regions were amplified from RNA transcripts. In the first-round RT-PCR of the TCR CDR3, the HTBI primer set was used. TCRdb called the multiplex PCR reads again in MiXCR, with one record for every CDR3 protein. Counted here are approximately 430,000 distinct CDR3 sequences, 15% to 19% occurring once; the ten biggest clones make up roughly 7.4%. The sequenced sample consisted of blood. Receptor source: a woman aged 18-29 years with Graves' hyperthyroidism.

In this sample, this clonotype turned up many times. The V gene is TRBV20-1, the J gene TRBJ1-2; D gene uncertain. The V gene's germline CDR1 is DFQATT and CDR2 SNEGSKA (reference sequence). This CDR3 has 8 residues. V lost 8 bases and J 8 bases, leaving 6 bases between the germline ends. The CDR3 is CSLRGYTF. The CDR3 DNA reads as TGCAGTCTTAGAGGCTACACCTTC.

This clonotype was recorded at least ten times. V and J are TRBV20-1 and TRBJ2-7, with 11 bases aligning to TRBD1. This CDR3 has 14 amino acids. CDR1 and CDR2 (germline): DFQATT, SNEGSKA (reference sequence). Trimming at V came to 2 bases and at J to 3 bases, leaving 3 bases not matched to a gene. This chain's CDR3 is CSARRGQGVYEQYF. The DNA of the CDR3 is TGCAGTGCTAGACGGGGACAGGGGGTCTACGAGCAGTACTTC.

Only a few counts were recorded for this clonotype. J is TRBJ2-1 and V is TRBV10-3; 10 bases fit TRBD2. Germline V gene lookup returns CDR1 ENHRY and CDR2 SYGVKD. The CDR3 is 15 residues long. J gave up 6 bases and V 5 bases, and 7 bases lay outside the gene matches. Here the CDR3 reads CAISSAGTSVNEQFF. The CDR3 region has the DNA TGTGCCATCAGTTCGGCCGGGACTAGCGTCAATGAGCAGTTCTTC.

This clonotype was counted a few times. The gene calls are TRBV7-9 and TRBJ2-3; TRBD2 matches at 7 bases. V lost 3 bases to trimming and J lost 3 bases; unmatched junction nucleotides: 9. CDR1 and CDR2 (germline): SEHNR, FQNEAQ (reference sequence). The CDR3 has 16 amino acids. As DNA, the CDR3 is TGTGCCAGCAGCTTCCCCGGGACGGGGGGAACAGATACGCAGTATTTT. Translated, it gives CASSFPGTGGTDTQYF.

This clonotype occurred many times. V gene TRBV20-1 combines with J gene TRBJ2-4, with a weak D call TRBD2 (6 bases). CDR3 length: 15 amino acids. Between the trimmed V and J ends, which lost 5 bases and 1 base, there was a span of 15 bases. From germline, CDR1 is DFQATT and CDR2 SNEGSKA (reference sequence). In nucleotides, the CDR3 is TGCAGTGCTGTACTAGCCGTAGGGGCCAAAAACATTCAGTACTTC. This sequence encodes CSAVLAVGAKNIQYF.

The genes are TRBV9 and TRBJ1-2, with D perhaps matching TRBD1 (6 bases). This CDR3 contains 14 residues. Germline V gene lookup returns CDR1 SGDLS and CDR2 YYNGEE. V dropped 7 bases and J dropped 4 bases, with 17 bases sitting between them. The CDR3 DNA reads TGTGCCAGCGGCGGACCGGGGGCAAGCTATGGCTACACCTTC. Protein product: CASGGPGASYGYTF.

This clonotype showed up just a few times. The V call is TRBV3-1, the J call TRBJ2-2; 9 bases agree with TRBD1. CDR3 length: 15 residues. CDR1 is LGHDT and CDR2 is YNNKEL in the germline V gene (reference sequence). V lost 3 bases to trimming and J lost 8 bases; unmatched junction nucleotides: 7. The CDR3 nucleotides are TGTGCCAGCAGCCATCCGGGACAGGGCAGGGGGGAGCTGTTTTTT. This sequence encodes CASSHPGQGRGELFF.